The 12 T cell receptor beta chains listed next were all sequenced from one sample in a study of blood T cell repertoires in COVID-19. The protocol was immunoSEQ multiplex PCR, while the TCRdb copy is restricted to in-frame clones and leaves out a portion. The table has some 250,000 clones, about 68% seen once; the top ten hold more than 2.5%. The sequenced sample was peripheral blood. The receptors come from a woman over 75 with acute or convalescent COVID-19.

The chain is built from TRBV27 and TRBJ1-2; D not resolved. This CDR3 has 17 amino acids. Germline V CDR1 and CDR2: MNHEY, SMNVEV (reference sequence). V lost 7 bases, J lost 2 bases, and 23 bases lay in between. For the CDR3, the DNA is TGTGCCAGCACCGTTAGGATGATGGCAGGCCCCAACTATGGCTACACCTTC. It specifies CASTVRMMAGPNYGYTF.

In this sample, this clone turned up many times. The J gene is TRBJ1-6, the V gene TRBV7-2; TRBD1 might be the D (6 bases). V was shortened by 3 bases and J by 0 bases, with 12 bases between the two germline ends. The V gene's germline CDR1 is SGHTA and CDR2 FQGNSA. This CDR3 has 17 residues. CDR3 loop: CASSFHGQSSYNSPLHF. CDR3 nucleotides: TGTGCCAGCAGCTTTCACGGACAGAGCTCCTATAATTCACCCCTCCACTTT.

V gene TRBV7-2 combines with J gene TRBJ2-7; 7 bases are a match to TRBD1. The CDR3 loop spans 13 amino acids. Germline V CDR1 and CDR2: SGHTA, FQGNSA. V lost 5 bases, J lost 4 bases, and 5 bases stayed unmatched. The CDR3: CASSLTGVYEQYF. The CDR3 nucleotides are TGTGCCAGCAGCCTTACAGGGGTGTACGAGCAGTACTTC.

The gene calls are TRBV3-1 (or the pseudogene TRBV3-2) and TRBJ2-1, with TRBD1 matching 8 bases. From germline, CDR1 is LGHDT and CDR2 YNNKEL (reference sequence). Germline trimming cut 1 base from V and 7 bases from J; bases unmatched to any gene: 6. The CDR3 covers 15 residues. Here the CDR3 DNA reads TGTGCCAGCAGCCAAGCAGGGGGCCTTGTGAATGAGCAGTTCTTC. It yields the protein CASSQAGGLVNEQFF.

The chain couples TRBV11-2 to TRBJ1-1, with 7 bases identical to TRBD1. Germline trimming cut 2 bases from V and 3 bases from J; bases unmatched to any gene: 3. The germline V gene has CDR1 SGHAT and CDR2 FQNNGV. CDR3 size: 14 residues. CDR3 in amino acids: CASSLQGEYTEAFF. Written as DNA, the CDR3 is TGTGCCAGCAGCTTACAGGGGGAATACACTGAAGCTTTCTTT.

The chain recombines TRBV5-1 with TRBJ1-5; a possible D gene is TRBD1 (6 bases). The V gene lost 1 base and the J gene lost 5 bases, with 10 bases spanning the gap. The CDR3 length is 14 residues. Germline CDR1 and CDR2: SGHRS and YFSETQ. In DNA form, the CDR3 reads TGCGCCAGCAGCTTGACAGGGCGGGATCAGCCCCAGCATTTT. It encodes CASSLTGRDQPQHF.

The chain is built from TRBV30 and TRBJ1-3; D is undetermined. The CDR3 has 12 amino acids. The germline gives CDR1 GTSNPN, CDR2 SVGIG (reference sequence). V was trimmed by 4 bases and J by 4 bases, leaving 8 bases between them. As DNA, the CDR3 is TGTGCCTGGACCAACGCGGGAAACACCATATATTTT. As protein: CAWTNAGNTIYF.

The V and J genes are TRBV25-1 and TRBJ2-7; D gene ambiguous. V was clipped by 6 bases and J by 1 base, with 10 bases between them. Germline-derived CDR1 and CDR2 are MGHDK and SYGVNS. This CDR3 contains 13 residues. The CDR3 here is CASRTQRSYEQYF. CDR3 bases: TGTGCCAGCAGAACACAGAGATCCTACGAGCAGTACTTC.

Only one count was recorded for this clone. This chain joins TRBV7-2 and TRBJ1-2; tentatively, D is TRBD1 (5 bases). The germline gives CDR1 SGHTA, CDR2 FQGNSA. CDR3 length: 14 residues. The ends were cut back, 6 bases at V and 4 bases at J, with 15 bases in the middle. The DNA for the CDR3 is TGTGCCAGCAGAAAAGACACAGGCGCCTATGGCTACACCTTC. As protein: CASRKDTGAYGYTF.

The V and J genes are TRBV6-5 and TRBJ1-1, with 7 bases fitting TRBD1. V lost 0 bases and J lost 4; bases outside the gene matches: 5. CDR1 and CDR2 from the germline V gene are MNHEY and SVGAGI. This CDR3 has 15 amino acids. The CDR3 loop reads CASSYSSAGGTEAFF. DNA of the CDR3: TGTGCCAGCAGTTACTCTTCGGCAGGGGGCACTGAAGCTTTCTTT.

This clone was found once. This chain joins TRBV6-1 and TRBJ1-2; tentative D call: TRBD1 (5 bases). Trimming stripped 3 bases from V and 7 bases from J, with 18 bases between. Germline values: CDR1 MNHNS, CDR2 SASEGT. The CDR3 runs to 15 residues. CDR3 DNA sequence: TGTGCCAGCAGTGATGCACCAGGGATCAGCACTGGCTACACCTTC. Translating gives CASSDAPGISTGYTF.

V is TRBV27 and J is TRBJ1-6; 7 bases map to TRBD1. The V gene end was trimmed by 4 bases and the J gene end by 9 bases; junction bases not matched to a gene: 9. Per the germline V gene, CDR1 is MNHEY and CDR2 is SMNVEV (reference sequence). The CDR3 covers 15 residues. The CDR3 region is CASSSLTGKRSPLHF. The CDR3 DNA reads as TGTGCCAGCAGTTCCCTGACAGGGAAGCGTTCACCCCTCCACTTT.